The sequence of this T cell receptor (beta chain) was determined in a study of identical twins' blood T cells. The CDR3 is made up of 15 amino acids. CDR1 is SNHLY, CDR2 FYNNEI, per germline. The V and J ends lost 5 bases and 5 bases, in that order; junction bases with no gene match: 10. This clonotype was recorded a few times. Its antigen is as yet unknown. TCRdb re-called the 5' RACE reads with MiXCR, one entry per CDR3 protein. Among about 370,000 distinct CDR3 sequences listed, 28% were seen once. General study findings and limits: Twins shared about as many clonotypes as their cloneset sizes predicted.

The chain couples TRBV2 to TRBJ2-5; 8 bases fit TRBD1. Material: PBMCs. This TCR was sampled from a woman between 18 and 50 years old in good health. DNA of the CDR3: TGTGCCAGCAGTCAATGGACAGGGCAAAGGGAGACCCAGTACTTC. Its translation is CASSQWTGQRETQYF.